A single sample gave rise to the 20 T cell receptor beta chains below, sequenced in a study of T cells expressing NK-cell markers. No DNA is given; TCRdb re-called the 5' RACE reads and lists each CDR3 protein once. The listing records over 250,000 distinct CDR3 sequences. Sequencing was done on a sample of blood T cells: a sorted CD56 or NKG2C T cell subset, CD4+ or CD8+ T cells, or bulk PBMC T cells (not recorded which). The source of these receptors is a woman aged 18-70 years in good health.

The V and J genes are TRBV20-1 and TRBJ2-5; the D call from TCRdb, TRBD1, cannot be confirmed without DNA. The CDR3 loop spans 13 amino acids. Germline V CDR1 and CDR2: DFQATT, SNEGSKA (reference sequence). This CDR3 reads CSAPRGRGETQYF.

This rearrangement joins TRBV20-1 to TRBJ2-1; checking the TCRdb D call of TRBD2 is not possible without DNA. Per germline, CDR1 DFQATT and CDR2 SNEGSKA (reference sequence). The CDR3 extends over 16 amino acids. CDR3 region: CSAQSSSAGSYNEQFF.

The rearrangement joins TRBV5-3 to TRBJ1-1; the TCRdb D gene call, TRBD1, has no DNA to confirm it. TRBV5-3 is filed as an ORF, its function uncertain. The CDR3 loop spans 19 amino acids. CDR3 amino acids: CARSSGTGGTRKDDTEAFF.

V is TRBV14 and J is TRBJ2-1. Germline V gene data show CDR1 as SGHDN and CDR2 as FVKESK. The CDR3 is 17 residues long. CDR3 region: CASSQYTAYLSYNEQFF.

The rearrangement links TRBV7-2 to TRBJ2-3; with no DNA, the TCRdb D assignment of TRBD1 cannot be verified. Per germline, CDR1 SGHTA and CDR2 FQGNSA. The CDR3 loop spans 15 amino acids. CDR3 loop: CASSFIRGGRDTQYF. Variable domain in full (rest from reference TRBV7-2 and TRBJ2-3): GAGVSQSPSNKVTEKGKDVELRCDPISGHTALYWYRQSLGQGLEFLIYFQGNSAPDKSGLPSDRFSAERTGGSVSTLTIQRTQQEDSAVYLCASSFIRGGRDTQYFGPGTRLTVL.

The V call is TRBV3-1, the J call TRBJ1-2; the TCRdb call, TRBD1, lacks DNA for checking. Per germline, CDR1 LGHDT and CDR2 YNNKEL (reference sequence). This CDR3 spans 15 amino acids. CDR3 residues: CASSQDTGTDYGYTF.

J is TRBJ2-1 and V is TRBV9; TCRdb selects TRBD2, and the lack of DNA leaves this call unchecked. CDR3 size: 11 residues. Germline-derived CDR1 and CDR2 are SGDLS and YYNGEE. The CDR3 loop is CASRGGGEQFF.

The V gene is TRBV7-2, the J gene TRBJ2-2; TCRdb names TRBD1, which stays unverified in the absence of DNA. The CDR3 is 15 residues long. The V gene's germline CDR1 is SGHTA and CDR2 FQGNSA. The chain's CDR3 is CASSLNRGLAGELFF.

The gene calls are TRBV29-1 and TRBJ2-7; TCRdb designates TRBD1, a call that cannot be tested without DNA. In germline, CDR1 is SQVTM, CDR2 ANQGSEA. This CDR3 is 12 amino acids long. CDR3 amino acids: CSVGARTYEQYF.

The chain couples TRBV12-3 or TRBV12-4 to TRBJ2-2; the D call of TRBD1 rests on TCRdb alone, since no DNA is present to check it. The CDR3 is 15 residues long. The CDR3 spells CASSWRKGATGELFF.

The chain couples TRBV5-6 to TRBJ2-6. Germline V gene data show CDR1 as SGHDT and CDR2 as YYEEEE. CDR3 length equals 19 residues. CDR3 sequence reads: CASSLLSGVFSSGANVLTF.

The chain uses TRBV4-2 and TRBJ2-5; with no DNA, the TCRdb D assignment of TRBD2 cannot be verified. From germline, CDR1 is LGHNA and CDR2 YNFKEQ. The CDR3 has 15 amino acids. CDR3 protein: CASSQASGVQETQYF.

V is TRBV27 and J is TRBJ2-7; the D gene TCRdb calls, TRBD2, cannot be checked with no DNA. The CDR3 consists of 18 residues. Per germline, CDR1 MNHEY and CDR2 SMNVEV (reference sequence). The CDR3 region is CASLAGGPGPPRISEQYF.

V is TRBV10-3 and J is TRBJ1-3. CDR3 length equals 12 residues. Germline V gene sequence: CDR1 ENHRY, CDR2 SYGVKD. The CDR3 sequence: CAIEGSGNTIYF.

The CDR3 loop reads CASSLVPTGRPNEKLFF. The chain employs TRBV5-1 and TRBJ1-4; the TCRdb call, TRBD1, lacks DNA for checking. The CDR3 totals 17 residues. Germline CDR1 is SGHRS and CDR2 is YFSETQ.

V and J are TRBV25-1 and TRBJ1-4; TCRdb reports TRBD1, a call that lacks DNA to check it against. Germline CDR1 reads MGHDK; CDR2 reads SYGVNS. This CDR3 region has 13 residues. Here the CDR3 reads CASSPIGREKLFF. The full variable domain, rest sourced from reference TRBV25-1 and TRBJ1-4, is EADIYQTPRYLVIGTGKKITLECSQTMGHDKMYWYQQDPGMELHLIHYSYGVNSTEKGDLSSESTVSRIRTEHFPLTLESARPSHTSQYLCASSPIGREKLFFGSGTQLSVL.

The chain links TRBV20-1 to TRBJ2-5; TCRdb calls TRBD1, which cannot be checked without DNA. From germline, CDR1 is DFQATT and CDR2 SNEGSKA (reference sequence). This CDR3 has 15 residues. Here the CDR3 reads CSASPGTGGRETQYF.

V and J are TRBV6-4 and TRBJ2-2; TCRdb calls TRBD1, which cannot be checked without DNA. Germline CDR1 and CDR2: MRHNA and SNTAGT. The CDR3 runs 16 residues. The CDR3 sequence: CASSRPGQGSTGELFF.

The V and J genes are TRBV11-2 and TRBJ2-2. Germline V gene sequence: CDR1 SGHAT, CDR2 FQNNGV. This CDR3 has 15 amino acids. The CDR3 protein is CASSLGQLWTGELFF.

This chain connects TRBV21-1 to TRBJ2-5; TCRdb outputs TRBD1, but without DNA this stays unchecked. TRBV21-1 is deemed a pseudogene. This CDR3 is 16 amino acids long. The CDR3 spells CASSKDPRVRQETQYF.